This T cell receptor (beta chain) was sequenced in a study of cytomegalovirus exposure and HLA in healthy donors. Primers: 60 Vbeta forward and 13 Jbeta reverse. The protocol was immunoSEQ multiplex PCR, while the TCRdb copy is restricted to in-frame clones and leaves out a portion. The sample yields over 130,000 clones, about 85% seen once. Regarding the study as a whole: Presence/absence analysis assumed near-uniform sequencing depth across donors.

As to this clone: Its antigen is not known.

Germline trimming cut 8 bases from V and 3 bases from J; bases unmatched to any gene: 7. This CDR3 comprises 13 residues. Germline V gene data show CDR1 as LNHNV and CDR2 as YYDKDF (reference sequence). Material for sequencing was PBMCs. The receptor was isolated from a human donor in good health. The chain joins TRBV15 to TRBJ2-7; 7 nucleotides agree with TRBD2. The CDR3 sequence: CATGSGTNYEQYF. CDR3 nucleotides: TGTGCCACCGGTTCGGGGACTAACTACGAGCAGTACTTC. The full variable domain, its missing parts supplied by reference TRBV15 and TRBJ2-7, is DAMVIQNPRYQVTQFGKPVTLSCSQTLNHNVMYWYQQKSSQAPKLLFHYYDKDFNNEADTPDNFQSRRPNTSFCFLDIRSPGLGDTAMYLCATGSGTNYEQYFGPGTRLTVT.